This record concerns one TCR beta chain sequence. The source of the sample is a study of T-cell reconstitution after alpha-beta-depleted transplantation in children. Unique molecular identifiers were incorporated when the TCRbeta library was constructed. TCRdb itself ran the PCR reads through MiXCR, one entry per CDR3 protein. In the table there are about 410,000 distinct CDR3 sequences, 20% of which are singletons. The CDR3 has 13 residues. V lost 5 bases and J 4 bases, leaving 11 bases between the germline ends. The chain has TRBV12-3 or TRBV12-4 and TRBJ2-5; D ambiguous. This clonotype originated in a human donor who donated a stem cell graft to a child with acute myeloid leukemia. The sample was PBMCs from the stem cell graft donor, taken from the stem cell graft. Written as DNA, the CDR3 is TGTGCCAGCAGTACAGTCAGTCTAGAGACCCAGTACTTC. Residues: CASSTVSLETQYF.